Each of the 22 T cell receptor beta chains below was sequenced from the same sample in a study of blood T cell repertoires in COVID-19. Profiled with immunoSEQ multiplex PCR; TCRdb holds only in-frame clones, not every one. This table holds a few hundred thousand clones, 70% to 90% found once. The sample consisted of peripheral blood. The receptors come from a woman between 50 and 59 years old with COVID-19, enrolled during active disease.

The rearrangement links TRBV27 to TRBJ1-2, with D maybe TRBD1 (6 bases). This CDR3 spans 13 amino acids. The V end was cut by 2 bases, the J end by 3 bases, with 7 bases between. CDR1 is MNHEY, CDR2 SMNVEV, per germline (reference sequence). The DNA for the CDR3 is TGTGCCAGCAGTTTAAACAGGGACTATGGCTACACCTTC. This translates into CASSLNRDYGYTF.

The chain recombines TRBV19 with TRBJ2-4, with D uncertain. Trimming removed 6 bases at V and 5 bases at J, with 14 bases between. The CDR3 length is 14 residues. Germline CDR1 is LNHDA and CDR2 is SQIVND (reference sequence). Here the CDR3 DNA reads TGTGCCAGTAGCATCGGGTACACCGAAAACATTCAGTACTTC. It is translated as CASSIGYTENIQYF.

V gene TRBV12-3 or TRBV12-4 combines with J gene TRBJ1-2; D is uncertain. Trimming cost V 7 bases and J 7 bases, with 13 bases left between them. This CDR3 is 12 amino acids long. The CDR3: CASTPLGSGYTF. CDR3 DNA: TGTGCCAGCACCCCCCTCGGTTCTGGCTACACCTTC.

This rearrangement joins TRBV19 to TRBJ2-3, with 8 positions matching TRBD1. Germline V CDR1 and CDR2: LNHDA, SQIVND (reference sequence). This CDR3 is 13 amino acids long. J gave up 1 base and V 9 bases, and 3 bases lay outside the gene matches. The CDR3 region is CASSDRGTDTQYF. DNA of the CDR3: TGTGCCAGCTCGGACAGGGGCACAGATACGCAGTATTTT. Filled out from reference TRBV19 and TRBJ2-3, the complete variable domain reads DGGITQSPKYLFRKEGQNVTLSCEQNLNHDAMYWYRQDPGQGLRLIYYSQIVNDFQKGDIAEGYSVSREKKESFPLTVTSAQKNPTAFYLCASSDRGTDTQYFGPGTRLTVL.

This clone was picked up a small number of times. The rearrangement links TRBV7-2 to TRBJ2-7; 9 bases match TRBD1. The CDR3 has 14 residues. Per the germline V gene, CDR1 is SGHTA and CDR2 is FQGNSA. The ends lost 4 bases at V and 2 bases at J; junction bases unmatched: 3. DNA of the CDR3: TGTGCCAGCAGCTCCGGGACAGGGCCCTACGAGCAGTACTTC. This gives the protein CASSSGTGPYEQYF.

The J gene is TRBJ1-2, the V gene TRBV11-2, with D hard to call. V gave up 5 bases and J gave up 8 bases, with 24 bases separating them. Germline V gene data show CDR1 as SGHAT and CDR2 as FQNNGV. The CDR3 length is 16 residues. CDR3 loop: CASSPTRGRTLEGYTF. CDR3 DNA: TGTGCCAGCAGCCCGACTCGAGGGAGAACCTTAGAGGGCTACACCTTC.

The CDR3 nucleotides are TGTGCCAGCAGGGCCAGCTCTGGGGCCAACGTCCTGACTTTC. It encodes CASRASSGANVLTF. The rearrangement uses TRBV9 and TRBJ2-6; D gene uncertain. Per the germline V gene, CDR1 is SGDLS and CDR2 is YYNGEE. CDR3 length: 14 amino acids. The germline V and J ends were trimmed by 5 bases and 0 bases, with 6 bases remaining between them. The full variable domain, with the rest looked up from reference TRBV9 and TRBJ2-6, is DSGVTQTPKHLITATGQRVTLRCSPRSGDLSVYWYQQSLDQGLQFLIQYYNGEERAKGNILERFSAQQFPDLHSELNLSSLELGDSALYFCASRASSGANVLTFGAGSRLTVL.

The J gene is TRBJ1-2, the V gene TRBV19, with 12 bases lining up with TRBD1. Germline CDR1 LNHDA, CDR2 SQIVND (reference sequence). V shed 4 bases, J shed 8 bases, and the junction held 11 bases outside the gene matches. This CDR3 has 16 amino acids. The CDR3 nucleotides read TGTGCCAGTAGTACCGGGACAGGGGGCAAGGTTGGAGGCTACACCTTC. It translates to CASSTGTGGKVGGYTF.

The chain recombines TRBV9 with TRBJ2-7; 11 bases fit TRBD1. The CDR3 is 17 residues long. The germline CDR1 and CDR2 sequences are SGDLS and YYNGEE. V trimming: 0 bases; J trimming: 4 bases; junction bases outside the gene matches: 9. The CDR3 region has the DNA TGTGCCAGCAGCGTAGTTAGGACAGGGGGCGCAATTTACGAGCAGTACTTC. Encoded protein: CASSVVRTGGAIYEQYF.

The J gene is TRBJ1-5, the V gene TRBV7-4, with TRBD1 as a possible D gene (6 bases). Germline lookup yields CDR1 SGHVT and CDR2 SQSDAQ. The ends were cut back, 6 bases at V and 0 bases at J, with 21 bases in the middle. CDR3 length: 18 residues. CDR3 residues: CASRPTGMLRNSNQPQHF. The CDR3 nucleotides are TGTGCCAGCAGACCCACAGGGATGCTTCGAAATAGCAATCAGCCCCAGCATTTT. Variable domain in full (rest from reference TRBV7-4 and TRBJ1-5): GAGVSQSPRYKVAKRGRDVALRCDSISGHVTLYWYRQTLGQGSEVLTYSQSDAQRDKSGRPSGRFSAERPERSVSTLKIQRTEQGDSAVYLCASRPTGMLRNSNQPQHFGDGTRLSIL.

The chain joins TRBV5-1 to TRBJ2-3; D is perhaps TRBD2 (6 bases). Germline V lookup: CDR1 SGHRS, CDR2 YFSETQ. Trimming left V 6 bases short and J 2 bases short, with 13 bases between. The CDR3 has 14 residues. The CDR3 DNA follows: TGCGCCAGCATGGCGGGACTCATCACAGATACGCAGTATTTT. Protein product: CASMAGLITDTQYF.

This sequence joins TRBV6-5 and TRBJ1-5; D gene unclear. Germline lookup yields CDR1 MNHEY and CDR2 SVGAGI. The CDR3 extends over 14 amino acids. V was clipped by 7 bases and J by 3 bases, with 13 bases between them. CDR3 in amino acids: CASTASGTNQPQHF. The CDR3 nucleotides read TGTGCCAGCACAGCGTCGGGTACCAATCAGCCCCAGCATTTT.

The chain's CDR3 is CASSPLEREGTQYF. For the CDR3, the DNA is TGTGCCAGCTCACCCCTAGAACGGGAAGGGACCCAGTACTTC. V usage is TRBV18 and J usage is TRBJ2-5, with D possibly TRBD2 on 5 matching bases. This CDR3 spans 14 amino acids. V gave up 3 bases and J gave up 7 bases, with 15 bases separating them. Germline V CDR1 and CDR2: KGHSH, LQKENI. The whole variable domain, filled in from reference TRBV18 and TRBJ2-5, reads NAGVMQNPRHLVRRRGQEARLRCSPMKGHSHVYWYRQLPEEGLKFMVYLQKENIIDESGMPKERFSAEFPKEGPSILRIQQVVRGDSAAYFCASSPLEREGTQYFGPGTRLLVL.

The V gene is TRBV6-5, the J gene TRBJ1-5; D uncertain. Germline-derived CDR1 and CDR2 are MNHEY and SVGAGI. The CDR3 runs 11 residues. Trimming shortened V by 8 bases and J by 5 bases, and 7 bases separated the two germline ends. The CDR3 reads CASGFDQPQHF. The DNA of the CDR3 is TGTGCCAGCGGCTTCGATCAGCCCCAGCATTTT.

The rearrangement uses TRBV2 and TRBJ2-5; 7 bases map to TRBD2. Germline V gene sequence: CDR1 SNHLY, CDR2 FYNNEI. The junction had 10 bases not matched to a gene; V was cut back by 10 bases and J by 5 bases. The CDR3 contains 13 residues. The CDR3 spells CATLGGDGETQYF. Here the CDR3 DNA reads TGTGCCACCTTGGGAGGGGACGGGGAGACCCAGTACTTC.

This clone occurred once. V is TRBV6-5 and J is TRBJ1-2, with 7 bases identical to TRBD1. V lost 2 bases to trimming and J lost 4 bases; unmatched junction nucleotides: 10. This CDR3 region has 16 residues. Germline CDR1 and CDR2: MNHEY and SVGAGI. CDR3 DNA sequence: TGTGCCAGCAGTTACGCTTACGGGGACAGCCCCTATGGCTACACCTTC. The encoded protein is CASSYAYGDSPYGYTF.

DNA for the CDR3: TGTGCCAGCAGTGAATTGAGTAACAGAGAATCCTACGAGCAGTACTTC. Translating gives CASSELSNRESYEQYF. This chain links TRBV25-1 with TRBJ2-7, with D hard to call. This CDR3 spans 16 amino acids. The germline V and J ends were trimmed by 1 base and 1 base, with 14 bases remaining between them. Germline loops: CDR1 MGHDK, CDR2 SYGVNS.

This clone has a single count. The rearrangement uses TRBV6-6 and TRBJ2-1; D is unclear. Trimming left V 7 bases short and J 4 bases short, with 5 bases between. This CDR3 has 11 amino acids. Germline V gene data show CDR1 as MNHNY and CDR2 as SVGAGI (reference sequence). The CDR3 sequence: CASKLYNEQFF. CDR3 nucleotide sequence: TGTGCCAGCAAACTATACAATGAGCAGTTCTTC.

This clone was seen repeatedly, ten times or more. V gene TRBV19 combines with J gene TRBJ2-5; 9 bases align to TRBD1. Germline trimming cut 4 bases from V and 1 base from J; bases unmatched to any gene: 10. The CDR3 has 17 residues. CDR1 is LNHDA, CDR2 SQIVND, per germline (reference sequence). Written as DNA, the CDR3 is TGTGCCAGTAGTACGGAGAGAGGACAGGGGAGCCAAGAGACCCAGTACTTC. Amino acids: CASSTERGQGSQETQYF.

The gene calls are TRBV11-2 and TRBJ2-7; tentative D call: TRBD1 (5 bases). V dropped 4 bases and J dropped 0 bases, with 16 bases sitting between them. The CDR3 is 16 residues long. The germline V gene has CDR1 SGHAT and CDR2 FQNNGV. The CDR3 DNA follows: TGTGCCAGCAGCTCAATCCTTGACAGTGGCTCCTACGAGCAGTACTTC. It encodes CASSSILDSGSYEQYF.

This clone was counted ten times or more. V is TRBV6-5 and J is TRBJ1-5; D gene unclear. V was trimmed by 5 bases and J by 0 bases, leaving 8 bases between them. This CDR3 region has 14 residues. Per the germline V gene, CDR1 is MNHEY and CDR2 is SVGAGI. The CDR3 coding sequence is TGTGCCAGCAGTCCTGTACATAGCAATCAGCCCCAGCATTTT. Amino acid sequence: CASSPVHSNQPQHF.

The rearrangement uses TRBV2 and TRBJ1-1; D is perhaps TRBD1 (5 bases). V was trimmed by 6 bases and J by 2 bases, leaving 10 bases between them. CDR1 and CDR2 (germline): SNHLY, FYNNEI. This CDR3 is 13 amino acids long. The CDR3 DNA follows: TGTGCCAGCAGGCGACAGCTAAACACTGAAGCTTTCTTT. Encoded protein: CASRRQLNTEAFF.